What follows are 28 T cell receptor beta chains derived from one specimen sequenced in a study of blood T cell repertoires in COVID-19. The protocol was immunoSEQ multiplex PCR, while the TCRdb copy is restricted to in-frame clones and leaves out a portion. The sample holds about 170,000 clones, 80% to 90% seen once. The sequenced sample consisted of peripheral blood. These receptors all stem from a woman in her sixties or seventies with COVID-19, enrolled during active disease.

The gene calls are TRBV3-1 (or the pseudogene TRBV3-2) and TRBJ2-2; D gene ambiguous. The V and J ends lost 1 base and 0 bases respectively, with 6 bases between them. CDR3 size: 15 residues. Germline-derived CDR1 and CDR2 are LGHDT and YNNKEL (reference sequence). CDR3 sequence: CASSQGLPNTGELFF. CDR3 DNA: TGTGCCAGCAGCCAAGGGCTCCCGAACACCGGGGAGCTGTTTTTT.

V usage is TRBV11-2 and J usage is TRBJ2-1; 8 bases map to TRBD1. CDR3 size: 15 residues. Unmatched junction bases numbered 11, after V lost 1 base and J lost 12 bases. Germline assignment: CDR1 SGHAT and CDR2 FQNNGV. This chain's CDR3 is CASSLGSTTGAVQFF. The CDR3 DNA reads as TGTGCCAGCAGCTTAGGGTCCACGACAGGGGCTGTGCAGTTCTTC.

This chain joins TRBV28 and TRBJ1-6; unclear D gene. Germline assignment: CDR1 MDHEN and CDR2 SYDVKM. The V end was cut by 3 bases, the J end by 9 bases, with 9 bases between. The CDR3 is 13 amino acids. CDR3 residues: CASSFPSGSPLHF. In nucleotides, the CDR3 is TGTGCCAGCAGTTTTCCCAGCGGTTCACCCCTCCACTTT.

This clone was found once. The gene calls are TRBV10-3 and TRBJ1-5; the match to TRBD1 covers 8 bases. CDR3 length: 15 residues. Trimming took 6 bases from V and 0 from J; bases not matched to a gene: 4. Looked up from germline, CDR1 is ENHRY and CDR2 is SYGVKD. The CDR3 here is CAIRGDRNSNQPQHF. In nucleotides, the CDR3 is TGTGCCATCAGGGGGGACAGGAATAGCAATCAGCCCCAGCATTTT.

A remark on this clone: The sample carries other DNA sequences with the same CDR3. V is TRBV24-1 and J is TRBJ1-1; 9 positions match TRBD1. The V and J ends lost 3 bases and 2 bases, in that order; junction bases with no gene match: 3. The CDR3 contains 15 residues. Per germline, CDR1 KGHDR and CDR2 SFDVKD. The CDR3 nucleotides are TGTGCCACCAGTGATACGACAGGGGGAAACACTGAAGCTTTCTTT. It codes for CATSDTTGGNTEAFF.

The chain employs TRBV5-5 and TRBJ1-1, with 7 bases lining up with TRBD1. J was trimmed by 1 base and V by 4 bases; bases with no gene match: 4. The CDR3 is 14 residues long. Looked up from germline, CDR1 is SGHKS and CDR2 is YYEKEE (reference sequence). This CDR3 is CASSARDRNTEAFF. CDR3 in DNA: TGTGCCAGCAGCGCTAGGGACAGGAACACTGAAGCTTTCTTT.

The V call is TRBV18, the J call TRBJ2-7; 9 nucleotides agree with TRBD1. Germline V lookup: CDR1 KGHSH, CDR2 LQKENI. CDR3 size: 17 residues. Unmatched junction bases numbered 11, after V lost 5 bases and J lost 0 bases. Written as DNA, the CDR3 is TGTGCCAGCTCAAGTGGGACAGGGTTTTCCTTCTCCTACGAGCAGTACTTC. Translation: CASSSGTGFSFSYEQYF.

The V gene is TRBV14, the J gene TRBJ1-4; 8 bases fit TRBD1. Losses at the gene ends were 2 bases for V and 8 bases for J; bases not matched to a gene: 13. The germline V gene encodes CDR1 SGHDN and CDR2 FVKESK. This CDR3 is built from 17 residues. The CDR3 loop reads CASSQRIMTGASEKLFF. CDR3 DNA sequence: TGTGCCAGCAGCCAACGTATTATGACAGGGGCTAGCGAAAAACTGTTTTTT. The full variable domain, rest sourced from reference TRBV14 and TRBJ1-4, is EAGVTQFPSHSVIEKGQTVTLRCDPISGHDNLYWYRRVMGKEIKFLLHFVKESKQDESGMPNNRFLAERTGGTYSTLKVQPAELEDSGVYFCASSQRIMTGASEKLFFGSGTQLSVL.

CDR3 amino acids: CASSRDRGPYNEQFF. The CDR3 bases are TGTGCCAGCTCACGGGACAGGGGGCCATACAATGAGCAGTTCTTC. This chain links TRBV18 with TRBJ2-1, with 12 bases fitting TRBD1. V gave up 4 bases and J gave up 4 bases; unmatched junction bases: 2. Germline assignment: CDR1 KGHSH and CDR2 LQKENI. The CDR3 contains 15 residues.

V gene TRBV4-1 combines with J gene TRBJ1-2; D uncertain. V gave up 3 bases and J gave up 8 bases, with 19 bases separating them. Germline V gene sequence: CDR1 MGHRA, CDR2 YSYEKL. There are 15 residues in the CDR3. CDR3 sequence (DNA): TGCGCCAGCAGCCACGACATATGGCAAACGTCCGGCTACACCTTC. Translation gives CASSHDIWQTSGYTF.

This chain links TRBV18 with TRBJ1-1; D possibly corresponds to TRBD1 (6 bases). V lost 3 bases and J 7 bases, leaving 21 bases between the germline ends. This CDR3 is built from 16 residues. Germline assignment: CDR1 KGHSH and CDR2 LQKENI. The CDR3 region has the DNA TGTGCCAGCTCACCCACGAGCGGGGGCGGGGGTGGTGAAGCTTTCTTT. Amino acid sequence: CASSPTSGGGGGEAFF.

This rearrangement joins TRBV6-1 to TRBJ2-7, with 12 nucleotides matching TRBD2. The CDR3 is made up of 15 amino acids. Germline V gene data show CDR1 as MNHNS and CDR2 as SASEGT. V lost 1 base and J lost 2; bases outside the gene matches: 0. CDR3 sequence reads: CASSEGTSGAYEQYF. The CDR3 DNA follows: TGTGCCAGCAGTGAAGGGACTAGCGGGGCCTACGAGCAGTACTTC.

The chain combines TRBV2 with TRBJ2-3; D possibly corresponds to TRBD1 (5 bases). CDR1 SNHLY and CDR2 FYNNEI come from the germline V gene. The V end was cut by 10 bases, the J end by 6 bases, with 11 bases between. The length of the CDR3 is 11 residues. The DNA for the CDR3 is TGTGCCACCACAGGTTTTGATACGCAGTATTTT. Its protein product is CATTGFDTQYF.

The gene calls are TRBV5-1 and TRBJ2-5; D is unresolved. The CDR3 has 13 residues. Trimming stripped 4 bases from V and 4 bases from J, with 11 bases between. In germline, CDR1 is SGHRS, CDR2 YFSETQ. The CDR3 loop reads CASSHRFRETQYF. The CDR3 DNA reads TGCGCCAGCAGCCATCGGTTCCGAGAGACCCAGTACTTC.

This chain uses TRBV5-4 with TRBJ1-2, with D possibly matching TRBD1 (6 bases). The ends were cut back, 1 base at V and 8 bases at J, with 12 bases in the middle. CDR1 and CDR2 (germline): SGHNT, YYREEE (reference sequence). The CDR3 covers 13 residues. The CDR3 sequence is CASSLSQGNGYTF. CDR3 coding DNA: TGTGCCAGCAGCTTGTCACAGGGAAACGGCTACACCTTC.

The chain carries TRBV7-2 and TRBJ2-3; no clear D. CDR3 size: 16 residues. V was pared by 1 base and J by 6 bases, with 17 bases between. The germline V gene has CDR1 SGHTA and CDR2 FQGNSA. In nucleotides, the CDR3 is TGTGCCAGCAGCTTAGGATTGTACTCATCAACCGATACGCAGTATTTT. The encoded protein is CASSLGLYSSTDTQYF.

The chain has TRBV11-2 and TRBJ2-7; D gene ambiguous. This CDR3 is built from 15 residues. Germline V lookup: CDR1 SGHAT, CDR2 FQNNGV. Trimming took off 0 bases at V and 0 bases at J, with 9 bases between the two ends. This CDR3 is CASSLDGLSSYEQYF. The CDR3 DNA reads as TGTGCCAGCAGCTTAGACGGGTTGAGCTCCTACGAGCAGTACTTC.

CDR3 in DNA: TGTGCCAGCCTGGACAGGGGGACTGAAGCTTTCTTT. The encoded protein is CASLDRGTEAFF. The chain is built from TRBV11-2 and TRBJ1-1, with TRBD1 identical over 10 bases. The CDR3 runs to 12 residues. V shed 8 bases and J 5 bases; nucleotides not matched to a gene: 2. CDR1 is SGHAT, CDR2 FQNNGV, per germline.

This chain links TRBV27 with TRBJ2-7; a possible D gene is TRBD1 (5 bases). This CDR3 has 14 residues. V gave up 2 bases and J gave up 6 bases, with 14 bases separating them. Germline V gene sequence: CDR1 MNHEY, CDR2 SMNVEV (reference sequence). The CDR3 bases are TGTGCCAGCAGTTTAGTGTCCCAGGGTGGCGAGCAGTACTTC. It is translated as CASSLVSQGGEQYF.

V and J are TRBV19 and TRBJ2-3, with a weak D call TRBD1 (7 bases). The CDR3 is 14 residues long. Per the germline V gene, CDR1 is LNHDA and CDR2 is SQIVND (reference sequence). The V end was cut by 8 bases, the J end by 7 bases, with 19 bases between. CDR3: CASRVQGGRNTQYF. The CDR3 bases are TGTGCCAGTCGGGTGCAGGGGGGACGTAATACGCAGTATTTT.

V and J are TRBV5-1 and TRBJ2-5; TRBD1 agrees at 10 bases. CDR3 length: 16 amino acids. Trimming removed 3 bases from V and 1 base from J; junction bases left unmatched: 6. Per the germline V gene, CDR1 is SGHRS and CDR2 is YFSETQ. Here the CDR3 reads CASSSSGTGVQETQYF. DNA for the CDR3: TGCGCCAGCAGCTCATCCGGGACAGGGGTCCAAGAGACCCAGTACTTC.

This chain uses TRBV9 with TRBJ1-6; D gene ambiguous. V was shortened by 0 bases and J by 11 bases, with 15 bases between the two germline ends. The CDR3 sequence is 15 residues long. The germline CDR1 and CDR2 sequences are SGDLS and YYNGEE. In DNA, the CDR3 is TGTGCCAGCAGCGTAGGGTCCAGGTACGGCCCACCCCTCCACTTT. As protein: CASSVGSRYGPPLHF.

The rearrangement joins TRBV28 to TRBJ2-5; D is possibly TRBD1 (6 bases). V dropped 3 bases and J dropped 4 bases, with 9 bases sitting between them. Germline V gene lookup returns CDR1 MDHEN and CDR2 SYDVKM. The CDR3 totals 13 residues. CDR3: CASSLTGRETQYF. As DNA, the CDR3 is TGTGCCAGCAGTTTGACAGGTAGAGAGACCCAGTACTTC.

V is TRBV14 and J is TRBJ2-5, with D possibly matching TRBD2 (6 bases). The CDR3 is made up of 15 amino acids. Between the trimmed V and J ends, which lost 6 bases and 3 bases, there was a span of 17 bases. Germline CDR1 and CDR2: SGHDN and FVKESK. In nucleotides, the CDR3 is TGTGCCAGCAGATCTGGGGCGGGGCTCGAAGAGACCCAGTACTTC. It translates to CASRSGAGLEETQYF.

The chain combines TRBV12-3 or TRBV12-4 with TRBJ2-5; D gene ambiguous. This CDR3 contains 11 residues. V was clipped by 4 bases and J by 3 bases, with 3 bases between them. In DNA, the CDR3 is TGTGCCAGCAGTTCCAAAGAGACCCAGTACTTC. This translates into CASSSKETQYF.

The V call is TRBV30, the J call TRBJ1-5; D ambiguous. CDR3 length: 14 amino acids. CDR1 is GTSNPN, CDR2 SVGIG, per germline (reference sequence). Deletions cut 0 bases from V and 6 bases from J, with 12 bases between. In DNA, the CDR3 is TGTGCCTGGAGTGTACAAGTTGGAGGTCAGCCCCAGCATTTT. Amino acid sequence: CAWSVQVGGQPQHF.

The chain employs TRBV11-2 and TRBJ2-1; 12 bases fit TRBD2. This CDR3 is built from 15 residues. V shed 5 bases and J 6 bases; nucleotides not matched to a gene: 5. Germline V gene lookup returns CDR1 SGHAT and CDR2 FQNNGV. The CDR3 reads CASSLAGGPVNEQFF. Written as DNA, the CDR3 is TGTGCCAGCAGCCTAGCGGGGGGGCCTGTCAATGAGCAGTTCTTC.

The chain has TRBV2 and TRBJ2-2; TRBD1 aligns across 7 bases. CDR3 length: 14 residues. V shed 7 bases, J shed 5 bases, and the junction held 7 bases outside the gene matches. Germline V CDR1 and CDR2: SNHLY, FYNNEI. In DNA, the CDR3 is TGTGCCAGCATCGAGACAGGGCGGACCGGGGAGCTGTTTTTT. Protein: CASIETGRTGELFF.